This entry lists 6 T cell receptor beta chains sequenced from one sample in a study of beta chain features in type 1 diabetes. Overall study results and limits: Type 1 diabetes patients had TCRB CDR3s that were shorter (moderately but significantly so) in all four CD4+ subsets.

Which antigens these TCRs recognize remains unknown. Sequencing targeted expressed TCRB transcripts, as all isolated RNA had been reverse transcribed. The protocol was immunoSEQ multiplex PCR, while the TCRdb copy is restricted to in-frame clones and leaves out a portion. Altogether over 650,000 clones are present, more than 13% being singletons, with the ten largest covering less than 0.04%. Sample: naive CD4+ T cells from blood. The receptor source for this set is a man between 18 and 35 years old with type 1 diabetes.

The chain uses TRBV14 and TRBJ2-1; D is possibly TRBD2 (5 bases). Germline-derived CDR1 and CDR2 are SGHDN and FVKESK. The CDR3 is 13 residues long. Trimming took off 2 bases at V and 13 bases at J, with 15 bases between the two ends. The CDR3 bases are TGTGCCAGCAGCCAAAACGGAGGAATTGATCAGTTCTTC. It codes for CASSQNGGIDQFF.

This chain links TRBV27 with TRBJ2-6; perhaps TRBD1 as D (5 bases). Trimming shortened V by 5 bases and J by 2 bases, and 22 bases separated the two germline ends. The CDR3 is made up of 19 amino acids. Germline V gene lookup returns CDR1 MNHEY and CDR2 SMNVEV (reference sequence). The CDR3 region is CASSTFLRVPLPGANVLTF. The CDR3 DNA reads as TGTGCCAGCAGTACCTTCCTCAGGGTACCCCTTCCTGGGGCCAACGTCCTGACTTTC.

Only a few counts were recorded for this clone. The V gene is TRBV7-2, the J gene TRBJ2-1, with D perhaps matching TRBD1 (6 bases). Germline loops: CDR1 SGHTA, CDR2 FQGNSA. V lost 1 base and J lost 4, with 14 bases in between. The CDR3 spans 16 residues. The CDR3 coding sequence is TGTGCCAGCAGCTTAGAGGTGGGGGCTACGTACAATGAGCAGTTCTTC. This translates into CASSLEVGATYNEQFF. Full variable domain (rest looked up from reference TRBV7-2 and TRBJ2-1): GAGVSQSPSNKVTEKGKDVELRCDPISGHTALYWYRQSLGQGLEFLIYFQGNSAPDKSGLPSDRFSAERTGGSVSTLTIQRTQQEDSAVYLCASSLEVGATYNEQFFGPGTRLTVL.

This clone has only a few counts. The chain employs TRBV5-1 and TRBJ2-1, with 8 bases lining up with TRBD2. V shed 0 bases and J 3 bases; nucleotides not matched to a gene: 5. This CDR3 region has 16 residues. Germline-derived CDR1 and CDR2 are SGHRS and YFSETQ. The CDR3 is CASSLALAGLYNEQFF. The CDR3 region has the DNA TGCGCCAGCAGCTTGGCCCTAGCGGGCCTCTACAATGAGCAGTTCTTC.

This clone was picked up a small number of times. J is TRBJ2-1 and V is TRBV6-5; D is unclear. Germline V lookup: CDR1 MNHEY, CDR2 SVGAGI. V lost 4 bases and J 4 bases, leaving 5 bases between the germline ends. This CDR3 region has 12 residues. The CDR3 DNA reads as TGTGCCAGCAGTTCTCAGTACAATGAGCAGTTCTTC. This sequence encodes CASSSQYNEQFF.

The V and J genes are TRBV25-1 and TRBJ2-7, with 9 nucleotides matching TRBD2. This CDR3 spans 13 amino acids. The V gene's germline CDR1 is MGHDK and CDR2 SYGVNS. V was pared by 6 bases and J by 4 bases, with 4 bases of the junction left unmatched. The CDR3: CASRYSGSYEQYF. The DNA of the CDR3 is TGTGCCAGCAGGTATAGCGGGAGTTACGAGCAGTACTTC.